These 2 T cell receptor beta chains were all obtained from the same sample, sequenced in a study of shared clonotypes between healthy human individuals. This table comes from immunoSEQ multiplex PCR, and its TCRdb copy is limited to in-frame clones, with some not included. The sample holds approximately 2.5 million clones, 93% seen once. Sequencing was carried out using naive CD4+ T cells from PBMCs. As to subset: CD45RA+ positively selected. The receptors were sampled from a man between 18 and 35 years old in good health. Some clones in this sample may be carry-over from other donors' samples.

This chain connects TRBV11-2 to TRBJ1-3; possible D gene TRBD1, 5 bases. Germline V gene data show CDR1 as SGHAT and CDR2 as FQNNGV. The ends were cut back, 1 base at V and 0 bases at J, with 7 bases in the middle. This CDR3 spans 15 amino acids. The CDR3 DNA sequence: TGTGCCAGCAGCTTAGGACAGATCTCTGGAAACACCATATATTTT. This encodes CASSLGQISGNTIYF.

This sequence joins TRBV20-1 and TRBJ2-3; possibly TRBD1 or TRBD2 for D (6 bases each). The CDR3 is 11 residues long. Germline V gene sequence: CDR1 DFQATT, CDR2 SNEGSKA (reference sequence). The chain's CDR3 is CSRRGEDTQYF. Here the CDR3 DNA reads TGCAGCCGGAGGGGGGAAGATACGCAGTATTTT.